Below, 17 T cell receptor beta chains from the same sample are listed, as sequenced in a study of T cells in localized non-small cell lung cancer. TCRdb's copy holds only in-frame clones and misses some; the assay was immunoSEQ multiplex PCR. The table shows 30,000 to 40,000 clones, with 90% occurring only once. Sequences were derived from peripheral blood, sampled before any cancer treatment. These receptors were taken from a man aged 40 to 69 with stage I lung adenocarcinoma.

V usage is TRBV25-1 and J usage is TRBJ2-7; D is ambiguous. The CDR3 contains 11 residues. From germline, CDR1 is MGHDK and CDR2 SYGVNS. The V end lost 6 bases, the J end lost 7 bases, and 10 bases lay between the germline ends. DNA for the CDR3: TGTGCCAGCAGCCTGGGGAAGGAGCAGTACTTC. Translating it yields CASSLGKEQYF.

V usage is TRBV7-6 and J usage is TRBJ2-7; D call uncertain. Per the germline V gene, CDR1 is SGHVS and CDR2 is FNYEAQ. This CDR3 has 14 residues. Trimming pared 6 bases from V and 1 base from J, leaving 13 bases between. The CDR3 nucleotides read TGTGCCAGCAGTCAAAGGCACAGATCCTACGAGCAGTACTTC. Protein product: CASSQRHRSYEQYF.

The rearrangement links TRBV7-8 to TRBJ2-5; the match to TRBD1 covers 7 bases. The ends lost 3 bases at V and 2 bases at J; junction bases unmatched: 3. Per germline, CDR1 SGHVS and CDR2 FQNEAQ. This CDR3 contains 14 residues. DNA for the CDR3: TGTGCCAGCAGCTTCGGGACAGCACAAGAGACCCAGTACTTC. Translation gives CASSFGTAQETQYF.

The chain carries TRBV6-5 and TRBJ2-7; D gene ambiguous. This CDR3 spans 14 amino acids. V was clipped by 0 bases and J by 0 bases, with 6 bases between them. Looked up from germline, CDR1 is MNHEY and CDR2 is SVGAGI. CDR3 protein: CASSYSKLSYEQYF. DNA of the CDR3: TGTGCCAGCAGTTACTCGAAGCTCTCCTACGAGCAGTACTTC.

The rearrangement links TRBV7-2 to TRBJ2-3, with 7 bases aligning to TRBD2. This CDR3 is built from 15 residues. Germline-derived CDR1 and CDR2 are SGHTA and FQGNSA. V trimming: 2 bases; J trimming: 4 bases; junction bases outside the gene matches: 6. CDR3 in amino acids: CASSLSRLAADTQYF. As DNA, the CDR3 is TGTGCCAGCAGCTTAAGCCGACTAGCTGCAGATACGCAGTATTTT. The full variable domain, its missing parts supplied by reference TRBV7-2 and TRBJ2-3, is GAGVSQSPSNKVTEKGKDVELRCDPISGHTALYWYRQSLGQGLEFLIYFQGNSAPDKSGLPSDRFSAERTGGSVSTLTIQRTQQEDSAVYLCASSLSRLAADTQYFGPGTRLTVL.

This chain links TRBV5-1 with TRBJ2-5; 12 nucleotides match TRBD2. This CDR3 spans 16 amino acids. The germline V gene encodes CDR1 SGHRS and CDR2 YFSETQ. Trimming removed 4 bases from V and 4 bases from J; junction bases left unmatched: 8. CDR3 region: CASSGGLAGPAETQYF. CDR3 in DNA: TGCGCCAGCAGCGGAGGACTAGCGGGGCCGGCAGAGACCCAGTACTTC. Full variable domain (outside the CDR3, taken from reference TRBV5-1 and TRBJ2-5): KAGVTQTPRYLIKTRGQQVTLSCSPISGHRSVSWYQQTPGQGLQFLFEYFSETQRNKGNFPGRFSGRQFSNSRSEMNVSTLELGDSALYLCASSGGLAGPAETQYFGPGTRLLVL.

The rearrangement links TRBV5-1 to TRBJ1-4; 7 positions match TRBD1. J was trimmed by 3 bases and V by 4 bases; bases with no gene match: 12. Per the germline V gene, CDR1 is SGHRS and CDR2 is YFSETQ. This CDR3 is 17 amino acids long. The CDR3 coding sequence is TGCGCCAGCAGCCCAGGGAGGGGGCCTCAAGCTAATGAAAAACTGTTTTTT. Its protein product is CASSPGRGPQANEKLFF.

This clone has just a few counts. The V gene is TRBV6-5, the J gene TRBJ1-5; D may be TRBD1 (5 bases). Germline V CDR1 and CDR2: MNHEY, SVGAGI. The V end lost 5 bases, the J end lost 0 bases, and 8 bases lay between the germline ends. The CDR3 is made up of 14 amino acids. The CDR3 region is CASSRTSSNQPQHF. Written as DNA, the CDR3 is TGTGCCAGCAGTCGGACATCTAGCAATCAGCCCCAGCATTTT.

This chain joins TRBV18 and TRBJ2-3; tentative D call: TRBD1 (5 bases). The CDR3 sequence is 15 residues long. Germline CDR1 reads KGHSH; CDR2 reads LQKENI. The V and J ends lost 2 bases and 4 bases respectively, with 13 bases between them. CDR3 protein: CASSPGQGGADTQYF. The CDR3 region has the DNA TGTGCCAGCTCACCAGGGCAGGGTGGCGCAGATACGCAGTATTTT.

The rearrangement joins TRBV18 to TRBJ2-5; weak D call: TRBD1 (6 bases). The CDR3 is made up of 17 amino acids. V was trimmed by 5 bases and J by 2 bases, leaving 21 bases between them. Germline CDR1 is KGHSH and CDR2 is LQKENI. The CDR3 loop is CASSSQTGSSNQETQYF. DNA of the CDR3: TGTGCCAGCTCATCTCAAACAGGGTCCAGCAATCAAGAGACCCAGTACTTC.

CDR3 coding DNA: TGTGCCAGTAGTATTGCTGGGAGTTTTATCGGGGAGCTGTTTTTT. This translates into CASSIAGSFIGELFF. This chain connects TRBV19 to TRBJ2-2; TRBD2 is a possible D gene (5 bases). This CDR3 is built from 15 residues. The ends were cut back, 3 bases at V and 7 bases at J, with 15 bases in the middle. From germline, CDR1 is LNHDA and CDR2 SQIVND (reference sequence).

This clone was seen only once. The chain has TRBV7-6 and TRBJ1-6, with TRBD1 matching 10 bases. This CDR3 contains 15 residues. Germline V gene sequence: CDR1 SGHVS, CDR2 FNYEAQ. Trimming took 1 base from V and 8 from J; bases not matched to a gene: 2. The DNA of the CDR3 is TGTGCCAGCAGCTTAGACGGGACAGGGGATTCACCCCTCCACTTT. This encodes CASSLDGTGDSPLHF.

With regard to this clone: The junction does not match germline at one end; this may be a read error. The chain recombines TRBV18 with TRBJ1-2; D call uncertain. Germline lookup yields CDR1 KGHSH and CDR2 LQKENI. The CDR3 covers 11 residues. The CDR3 sequence is CASSPLGLIYF. The CDR3 region has the DNA TGTGCCAGCTCACCATTGGGCCTAATATACTTC.

J is TRBJ1-2 and V is TRBV18; tentative D call: TRBD1 (5 bases). Trimming removed 6 bases from V and 0 bases from J, with 14 bases in between. CDR1 and CDR2 from the germline V gene are KGHSH and LQKENI. CDR3 length equals 15 residues. The CDR3 nucleotides read TGTGCCAGCTCCCCGGCGGGGACCACTAACTATGGCTACACCTTC. As protein: CASSPAGTTNYGYTF. Complete variable domain (other parts from reference TRBV18 and TRBJ1-2): NAGVMQNPRHLVRRRGQEARLRCSPMKGHSHVYWYRQLPEEGLKFMVYLQKENIIDESGMPKERFSAEFPKEGPSILRIQQVVRGDSAAYFCASSPAGTTNYGYTFGSGTRLTVV.

The rearrangement joins TRBV9 to TRBJ1-3; D not certain. Germline loops: CDR1 SGDLS, CDR2 YYNGEE. Trimming pared 5 bases from V and 0 bases from J, leaving 15 bases between. The CDR3 covers 16 residues. Here the CDR3 DNA reads TGTGCCAGCAGTTCGGGCCTCACCCTCTCTGGAAACACCATATATTTT. Translation: CASSSGLTLSGNTIYF.

The rearrangement uses TRBV7-9 and TRBJ2-2, with D perhaps TRBD1 (6 bases). Trimming removed 0 bases at V and 0 bases at J, with 11 bases between. This CDR3 has 17 amino acids. Germline V gives CDR1 SEHNR, CDR2 FQNEAQ (reference sequence). CDR3 coding DNA: TGTGCCAGCAGCTTAGCCACAGGGCCTACGAACACCGGGGAGCTGTTTTTT. Amino acids: CASSLATGPTNTGELFF.

V and J are TRBV9 and TRBJ2-7; perhaps TRBD2 as D (6 bases). This CDR3 region has 14 residues. Germline V gene lookup returns CDR1 SGDLS and CDR2 YYNGEE. V lost 2 bases to trimming and J lost 6 bases, with 15 bases between them. CDR3 protein: CASSVHRGSAEQYF. CDR3 in DNA: TGTGCCAGCAGCGTCCATCGGGGGTCCGCCGAGCAGTACTTC. Filled out from reference TRBV9 and TRBJ2-7, the complete variable domain reads DSGVTQTPKHLITATGQRVTLRCSPRSGDLSVYWYQQSLDQGLQFLIQYYNGEERAKGNILERFSAQQFPDLHSELNLSSLELGDSALYFCASSVHRGSAEQYFGPGTRLTVT.